This T cell receptor beta chain was recovered during a study of T-cell reconstitution after alpha-beta-depleted transplantation in children. CDR3 length: 12 amino acids. The germline V gene encodes CDR1 LGHNA and CDR2 YSLEER. V dropped 5 bases and J dropped 7 bases, with 11 bases sitting between them. The library targeted TCRbeta and was prepared with unique molecular identifiers. TCRdb recomputed calls from the PCR reads with MiXCR, one row per CDR3 protein. The sample lists hundreds of thousands of distinct CDR3 sequences, about an eighth occurring once. The V call is TRBV4-3, the J call TRBJ1-1; no clear D. The receptor was isolated from a human donor who donated a stem cell graft to a child with combined immunodeficiency. The sequenced sample was PBMCs from the stem cell graft donor, obtained from the stem cell graft. In DNA, the CDR3 is TGCGCCAGCAGCGCCCGGACGGGTGAAGCTTTCTTT. The encoded protein is CASSARTGEAFF.